Listed below are T cell receptor beta chains from one sample, sequenced in a study of blood T cell repertoires in COVID-19. Some clones are missing from TCRdb's copy, which holds only in-frame ones; the method was immunoSEQ multiplex PCR. The sample has under 300,000 clones; around four fifths are singletons. The sample taken for sequencing was peripheral blood. These receptors were collected from a man in his fifties or sixties with acute or convalescent COVID-19. The CDR3 runs from the conserved cysteine through the conserved F or W. The size field is filled for only some rows; it gives once, few, many or a size class.

TRBV20-1 - CSASPGTGQEKLFF
TRBV19 - CAAAGGGGPYEQYF
TRBV14 - CASSLQENTEAFF
TRBV13 - CASSFAGIGPSYEQYF
TRBV5-1 - CASSLLADEQYF
TRBV7-2 once CASSLGSRDRGEKLFF
TRBV4-1 - CASSQAQAYGYTF
TRBV5-6 - CASSAPGQGTNSPLHF
TRBV9 - CASSVVTGNTIYF
TRBV19 - CASSIETGSSYEQYF
TRBV6-2/TRBV6-3 - CASSSSARGAISGANVLTF
TRBV27 - CASSRLESTDTQYF
TRBV11-2 - CASSFGLAGSYEQYF
TRBV19 - CASSIEEAAVEAFF
TRBV9 - CASSEGRDRVNTGELFF
TRBV5-5 - CASSFGTGITYGYTF
TRBV5-5 - CASSFSGGAWEQYF
TRBV28 - CASSLVVEANYGYTF
TRBV2 - CASSPTSGNTIYF
TRBV10-3 - CAISEVQGTGYTF
TRBV9 once CASSETGGNTGELFF
TRBV27 once CASSPSTGELTYEQYF
TRBV5-8 - CASSFEQGTEAFF
TRBV7-3 - CASSSPNRTSGAPRSLYNEQFF
TRBV30 - CAWSVQVDAEQYF
TRBV29-1 once CSVGTGLRTEAFF
TRBV4-1 - CASSQGPGQGTDEQYF
TRBV30 - CAWSELSGANVLTF
TRBV7-3 - CASSLHGGAQETQYF
TRBV3-1/TRBV3-2 - CASSQVVTGNEKLFF
TRBV10-3 - CAISESGTGALWAKNIQYF
TRBV11-3 - CASSPPAGPTWEQFF
TRBV19 - CASSIWLGRQETQYF
TRBV10-1 - CASSASAGGFTDTQYF
TRBV5-1 - CASSLRAGVGNEQFF
TRBV3-1/TRBV3-2 - CASSRPGTGKDIYF